A selection of T cell receptor beta chains follows, all from one sample in a study of a mutant IDH1 vaccine in newly diagnosed glioma. Data came from immunoSEQ multiplex PCR; TCRdb stores just in-frame clones and leaves some out. The sample yields around 50,000 clones, 84% seen once. No antigen has been assigned to these receptors. Specimen: PBMCs, collected from a glioma patient whose treatment included an IDH1 peptide vaccine. These receptors all come from a woman in her twenties or thirties with glioma. Some clones in this sample may be carry-over from other donors' samples. Each CDR3 is given with its conserved first and last residue. A D gene is named only where the DNA matches it firmly. Rows give clone size only sometimes, using once, few, many, or a class for an expanded clone.

TRBJ1-4 - - TRBV2 CASRPTGASNEKLFF TGTGCCAGCCGGCCCACGGGGGCATCAAATGAAAAACTGTTTTTT
TRBJ1-3 - once TRBV9 CASSVDAQGGNTIYF TGTGCCAGCAGCGTAGATGCTCAGGGGGGAAACACCATATATTTT
TRBJ2-7 TRBD2 - TRBV29-1 CSVGTSGAYEQYF TGCAGCGTTGGAACTAGCGGAGCCTACGAGCAGTACTTC
TRBJ2-7 - - TRBV2 CASRMTDYYEQYF TGTGCCAGCAGGATGACAGATTACTACGAGCAGTACTTC
TRBJ1-1 - - TRBV19 CASSPQEGGSTEAFF TGTGCCAGTAGTCCTCAGGAGGGGGGGAGCACTGAAGCTTTCTTT
TRBJ1-2 TRBD1 - TRBV27 CASSFSGRGGQAGTGWYYGYTF TGTGCCAGCAGTTTCTCGGGCCGGGGGGGGCAGGCCGGGACAGGGTGGTACTATGGCTACACCTTC
TRBJ1-3 TRBD1 - TRBV30 CAWITPGQGTVSGNTIYF TGTGCCTGGATTACCCCGGGACAGGGCACCGTCTCTGGAAACACCATATATTTT
TRBJ1-1 TRBD1 - TRBV4-1 CASSLQGGFTEAFF TGCGCCAGCAGCTTGCAGGGGGGCTTCACTGAAGCTTTCTTT
TRBJ1-1 - - TRBV30 CAWSSLGQGNTEAFF TGTGCCTGGAGTTCCCTGGGGCAGGGGAACACTGAAGCTTTCTTT
TRBJ2-7 - - TRBV27 CASSLRASPYEQYF TGTGCCAGCAGTTTACGGGCTAGCCCGTACGAGCAGTACTTC
TRBJ2-2 TRBD2 - TRBV29-1 CSVASGRYTGELFF TGCAGCGTCGCTAGCGGGAGGTACACCGGGGAGCTGTTTTTT
TRBJ2-3 TRBD2 - TRBV4-2 CASRLAGRHHTQYF TGTGCCAGCAGACTAGCGGGAAGGCACCATACGCAGTATTTT
TRBJ2-7 - - TRBV5-1 CASSVTYEQYF TGCGCCAGCAGCGTGACCTACGAGCAGTACTTC
TRBJ2-7 - - TRBV23-1 CASPYPEAREQYF TGCGCCAGCCCCTACCCCGAAGCCCGCGAGCAGTACTTC
TRBJ1-5 - - TRBV19 CASSMTRGKPQHF TGTGCCAGTAGTATGACCCGGGGGAAGCCCCAGCATTTT
TRBJ2-6 TRBD1 few TRBV7-9 CASSYRDRGTGANVLTF TGTGCCAGCAGCTACCGGGACAGGGGTACTGGGGCCAACGTCCTGACTTTC
TRBJ2-7 - - TRBV5-4 CASSLIGGPVEQYF TGTGCCAGCAGCTTGATTGGGGGACCTGTCGAGCAGTACTTC
TRBJ1-2 TRBD1 - TRBV7-6 CASSLAADRIGYTF TGTGCCAGCAGCTTAGCGGCGGACAGGATTGGCTACACCTTC
TRBJ1-4 TRBD1 - TRBV4-2 CASSQDLRGGTGGEKLFF TGTGCCAGCAGCCAAGATCTAAGAGGGGGGACAGGAGGGGAAAAACTGTTTTTT
TRBJ2-2 - - TRBV7-9 CASSLGTAGELFF TGTGCCAGCAGCCTAGGGACGGCCGGGGAGCTGTTTTTT
TRBJ2-3 - once TRBV29-1 CSVEDSVEGTDTQYF TGCAGCGTTGAAGACTCAGTGGAGGGCACAGATACGCAGTATTTT
TRBJ2-1 - - TRBV7-6 CASSLIPTGSSYNEQFF TGTGCCAGCAGCCTCATCCCGACTGGGAGCTCCTACAATGAGCAGTTCTTC
TRBJ1-1 - - TRBV30 CAWKGSGAEAFF TGTGCCTGGAAAGGGTCGGGGGCTGAAGCTTTCTTT
TRBJ2-7 - - TRBV6-6 CASNEGYAGHEQYF TGTGCCAGCAATGAGGGTTACGCCGGCCACGAGCAGTACTTC
TRBJ1-1 - - TRBV5-5 CASSLYMNTEAFF TGTGCCAGCAGCTTATATATGAACACTGAAGCTTTCTTT
TRBJ1-2 TRBD1 once TRBV5-6 CASSLDRGANYGYTF TGTGCCAGCAGCTTGGACAGGGGGGCTAACTATGGCTACACCTTC
TRBJ2-1 TRBD1 - TRBV5-6 CASSFRGNEQFF TGTGCCAGCAGCTTCAGGGGGAATGAGCAGTTCTTC
TRBJ2-7 - - TRBV5-6 CASSRRGADEQYF TGTGCCAGCAGCCGTCGGGGAGCGGACGAGCAGTACTTC
TRBJ1-1 - few TRBV7-8 CASSLEVNTEAFF TGTGCCAGCAGCTTAGAAGTGAACACTGAAGCTTTCTTT
TRBJ2-7 - - TRBV6-1 CASSERDRNPYEQYF TGTGCCAGCAGTGAACGAGATCGTAATCCATACGAGCAGTACTTC
TRBJ2-1 - - TRBV10-1 CASSESSYEQFF TGCGCCAGCAGTGAGTCTAGCTATGAGCAGTTCTTC
TRBJ2-7 - - TRBV7-8 CASSLGEDSFYEQYF TGTGCCAGCAGCTTAGGGGAGGACAGCTTTTACGAGCAGTACTTC
TRBJ1-5 - - TRBV9 CASSTGYSNQPQHF TGTGCCAGCAGCACAGGGTATAGCAATCAGCCCCAGCATTTT
TRBJ2-1 - - TRBV5-6 CASSLRRQGSNEQFF TGTGCCAGCAGCTTGCGGCGGCAGGGGTCGAATGAGCAGTTCTTC
TRBJ2-7 - - TRBV7-9 CASSFGPEQYF TGTGCCAGCAGCTTTGGGCCGGAACAGTACTTC
TRBJ2-2 TRBD1 few TRBV5-4 CASSWTGEGGELFF TGTGCCAGCAGCTGGACAGGGGAGGGCGGGGAGCTGTTTTTT
TRBJ2-7 - - TRBV14 CASSLATWTYEQYF TGTGCCAGCAGCCTAGCGACTTGGACCTACGAGCAGTACTTC
TRBJ1-1 - few TRBV5-1 CASSLELGGNTEAFF TGCGCCAGCAGCTTGGAGCTGGGGGGGAACACTGAAGCTTTCTTT
TRBJ2-3 TRBD2 - TRBV30 CAWSVGLAGTDTQYF TGTGCCTGGAGTGTAGGACTAGCGGGAACAGATACGCAGTATTTT
TRBJ2-7 - - TRBV6-1 CASSAMGLSREDF TGTGCCAGCAGTGCAATGGGACTCTCCCGCGAGGACTTC
TRBJ1-3 - - TRBV6-1 CASSASAGRNTIYF TGTGCCAGCAGTGCATCGGCCGGCAGGAACACCATATATTTT
TRBJ2-5 - - TRBV28 CASSVSGQETQYF TGTGCCAGCAGTGTTAGCGGCCAAGAGACCCAGTACTTC
TRBJ2-7 - - TRBV15 CATSRQGHEQYF TGTGCCACCAGCAGACAGGGCCACGAGCAGTACTTC
TRBJ2-1 - - TRBV9 CASSVADSYNEQFF TGTGCCAGCAGCGTAGCCGACAGCTACAATGAGCAGTTCTTC
TRBJ2-7 TRBD1 once TRBV18 CASEEGQGASYEQYF TGTGCCAGCGAAGAAGGACAGGGGGCCTCCTACGAGCAGTACTTC
TRBJ2-1 TRBD2 - TRBV7-2 CASSLSLAGGNEQFF TGTGCCAGCAGCTTAAGTCTAGCGGGAGGGAATGAGCAGTTCTTC
TRBJ2-1 TRBD1 - TRBV6-6 CASRRGQGSDEQFF TGTGCCAGCAGACGAGGACAGGGTAGTGATGAGCAGTTCTTC
TRBJ2-1 - - TRBV2 CASSGTYNEQFF TGTGCCAGCAGTGGGACTTACAATGAGCAGTTCTTC
TRBJ2-7 TRBD2 - TRBV9 CASSVGLAGAHYEQYF TGTGCCAGCAGCGTAGGGCTAGCGGGAGCCCACTACGAGCAGTACTTC
TRBJ2-1 - - TRBV29-1 CSVEDQTSSYNEQFF TGCAGCGTTGAAGATCAGACAAGCTCCTACAATGAGCAGTTCTTC